Below are 32 T cell receptor beta chains sequenced from a single sample in a study of shared clonotypes between healthy human individuals. Generated by immunoSEQ multiplex PCR, the TCRdb table keeps only in-frame clones and is missing some. The sample holds hundreds of thousands of clones, around 96% seen once. In the naive CD8 group, cells lacked CD45RO and were positively selected for CCR7, so terminally differentiated effector memory CD45RA+ cells were left out. What was sequenced was naive CD8+ T cells sorted from blood. The receptors come from a woman in her twenties or thirties in good health.

This clone was detected a few times. The rearrangement joins TRBV13 to TRBJ1-3; D is unclear. This CDR3 comprises 16 residues. V was shortened by 4 bases and J by 7 bases, with 20 bases between the two germline ends. Germline lookup yields CDR1 PRHDT and CDR2 FYEKMQ (reference sequence). The CDR3 DNA reads TGTGCCAGCAGCTCGACAACCTATACCGAGACCAACACCATATATTTT. It translates to CASSSTTYTETNTIYF. The whole variable domain, filled in from reference TRBV13 and TRBJ1-3, reads AAGVIQSPRHLIKEKRETATLKCYPIPRHDTVYWYQQGPGQDPQFLISFYEKMQSDKGSIPDRFSAQQFSDYHSELNMSSLELGDSALYFCASSSTTYTETNTIYFGEGSWLTVV.

In this sample, this clone turned up once. The chain recombines TRBV27 with TRBJ1-3; unclear D gene. Germline V gene sequence: CDR1 MNHEY, CDR2 SMNVEV (reference sequence). The V and J ends lost 5 bases and 0 bases respectively, with 11 bases between them. The CDR3 has 15 residues. This chain's CDR3 is CASSRDWGSGNTIYF. The DNA for the CDR3 is TGTGCCAGCAGTCGAGACTGGGGCTCTGGAAACACCATATATTTT.

The V call is TRBV28, the J call TRBJ2-7, with D uncertain. The germline V gene encodes CDR1 MDHEN and CDR2 SYDVKM. V was pared by 6 bases and J by 0 bases, with 15 bases between. This CDR3 is 15 amino acids long. The CDR3 DNA sequence: TGTGCCAGCAGATTTAAATCAAGTAGCTCCTACGAGCAGTACTTC. Encoded protein: CASRFKSSSSYEQYF.

This chain uses TRBV5-4 with TRBJ2-1; D uncertain. V lost 4 bases, J lost 7 bases, and 9 bases lay in between. Germline values: CDR1 SGHNT, CDR2 YYREEE (reference sequence). This CDR3 is built from 12 residues. Written as DNA, the CDR3 is TGTGCCAGCAGCGTGGAGAATAATGAGCAGTTCTTC. It translates to CASSVENNEQFF.

This rearrangement joins TRBV28 to TRBJ1-2; D ambiguous. Looked up from germline, CDR1 is MDHEN and CDR2 is SYDVKM. This CDR3 comprises 14 residues. With 3 bases removed from V and 2 bases from J, the gap between germline ends came to 10 bases. The CDR3 DNA reads as TGTGCCAGCAGTTTCATAGAACAGAACTATGGCTACACCTTC. It yields the protein CASSFIEQNYGYTF.

This clone was recorded only once. The genes are TRBV2 and TRBJ2-7, with D possibly matching TRBD1 (6 bases). CDR3 size: 14 residues. The germline V and J ends were trimmed by 6 bases and 3 bases, with 15 bases remaining between them. The V gene's germline CDR1 is SNHLY and CDR2 FYNNEI. CDR3 in amino acids: CASSASRDNYEQYF. The CDR3, as DNA: TGTGCCAGCAGCGCGTCCCGGGACAACTACGAGCAGTACTTC.

V gene TRBV27 combines with J gene TRBJ2-1; the match to TRBD2 covers 7 bases. Per the germline V gene, CDR1 is MNHEY and CDR2 is SMNVEV (reference sequence). The CDR3 covers 15 residues. V shed 0 bases and J 8 bases; nucleotides not matched to a gene: 7. The CDR3 coding sequence is TGTGCCAGCAGTTTATCCGGGGGGAGTTTCGATGAGCAGTTCTTC. It encodes CASSLSGGSFDEQFF.

This chain joins TRBV27 and TRBJ1-2; D not certain. Germline V CDR1 and CDR2: MNHEY, SMNVEV (reference sequence). The CDR3 is 12 amino acids. V lost 10 bases, J lost 6 bases, and 15 bases lay in between. The DNA of the CDR3 is TGTGCCACTCAGTCGCAGGAGCATGGCTACACCTTC. Translated, it gives CATQSQEHGYTF.

About this clone: The sample has other DNA sequences that encode this CDR3 too. The CDR3 region has the DNA TGTGCCAGCAGCTTAGAGGGGGGGCATCAGCCCCAGCATTTT. Translation gives CASSLEGGHQPQHF. The V call is TRBV11-2, the J call TRBJ1-5, with D perhaps TRBD1 (6 bases). V lost 0 bases and J 5 bases, leaving 8 bases between the germline ends. The CDR3 length is 14 residues. Germline assignment: CDR1 SGHAT and CDR2 FQNNGV.

The rearrangement joins TRBV27 to TRBJ2-5, with 9 bases that match TRBD1. The DNA end is a closer match to TRBJ2-7, so the J assignment may be wrong. Germline V CDR1 and CDR2: MNHEY, SMNVEV (reference sequence). This CDR3 comprises 16 residues. Here the CDR3 reads CASRDRTGVGGYEQYF. The CDR3 DNA reads as TGTGCCAGCAGGGACCGGACAGGGGTTGGTGGGTACGAGCAGTACTTC.

This rearrangement joins TRBV28 to TRBJ2-1; 11 bases line up with TRBD2. Germline V gives CDR1 MDHEN, CDR2 SYDVKM. V trimming: 4 bases; J trimming: 3 bases; junction bases outside the gene matches: 2. This CDR3 contains 15 residues. For the CDR3, the DNA is TGTGCCAGCAGTTCCCTAGCGGGAGGCTACAATGAGCAGTTCTTC. This codes for CASSSLAGGYNEQFF.

The chain links TRBV15 to TRBJ2-5; TRBD2 might be the D (5 bases). Germline V lookup: CDR1 LNHNV, CDR2 YYDKDF (reference sequence). The CDR3 is 15 residues long. The ends were cut back, 3 bases at V and 5 bases at J, with 16 bases in the middle. The DNA of the CDR3 is TGTGCCACCAGCAGGACCCTCGCCGCGGGTGAGACCCAGTACTTC. This translates into CATSRTLAAGETQYF.

The CDR3 nucleotides read TGTGCCTGGGGGACAGGGGTGGTGAATGAGCAGTTCTTC. It yields the protein CAWGTGVVNEQFF. The rearrangement joins TRBV30 to TRBJ2-1, with 10 nucleotides matching TRBD1. CDR1 is GTSNPN and CDR2 is SVGIG in the germline V gene (reference sequence). With V trimmed by 5 bases and J by 7 bases, 5 bases remained unmatched. The CDR3 sequence is 13 residues long.

The genes are TRBV14 and TRBJ2-3, with 9 bases identical to TRBD2. The V gene end was trimmed by 0 bases and the J gene end by 0 bases; junction bases not matched to a gene: 4. Looked up from germline, CDR1 is SGHDN and CDR2 is FVKESK. The CDR3 has 17 amino acids. CDR3 protein: CASSQETLAGSTDTQYF. The CDR3 DNA sequence: TGTGCCAGCAGCCAAGAAACCCTAGCGGGAAGCACAGATACGCAGTATTTT.

The gene calls are TRBV28 and TRBJ2-7; no definite D call. CDR3 size: 14 residues. The germline V gene has CDR1 MDHEN and CDR2 SYDVKM. Deletions cut 3 bases from V and 2 bases from J, with 11 bases between. In nucleotides, the CDR3 is TGTGCCAGCAGTTTCTCTACCCCGACCTACGAGCAGTACTTC. The encoded protein is CASSFSTPTYEQYF.

This rearrangement joins TRBV29-1 to TRBJ1-2; D is unclear. Trimming took 5 bases from V and 0 from J, leaving 10 bases between them. This CDR3 has 13 residues. Germline CDR1 SQVTM, CDR2 ANQGSEA. CDR3 bases: TGCAGCGTTACCACAGTCACTAACTATGGCTACACCTTC. It is translated as CSVTTVTNYGYTF.

The CDR3 protein is CASSAGLVRTYEQYF. CDR3 DNA: TGTGCCAGCAGCGCAGGACTAGTAAGGACCTACGAGCAGTACTTC. The V gene is TRBV9, the J gene TRBJ2-7; TRBD2 matches at 7 bases. The CDR3 loop spans 15 amino acids. Germline loops: CDR1 SGDLS, CDR2 YYNGEE. Trimming cost V 3 bases and J 2 bases; bases outside gene matches: 8.

CDR3 DNA: TGTGCCAGCAGTGAATTGTCTGGCTACGAGCAGTACTTC. Amino acid sequence: CASSELSGYEQYF. The V and J genes are TRBV2 and TRBJ2-7; D is unresolved. Trimming removed 2 bases at V and 3 bases at J, with 8 bases between. Germline assignment: CDR1 SNHLY and CDR2 FYNNEI. The CDR3 contains 13 residues.

This rearrangement joins TRBV19 to TRBJ2-7; TRBD1 is a possible D gene (5 bases). Trimming cost V 4 bases and J 2 bases, with 15 bases left between them. Germline CDR1 is LNHDA and CDR2 is SQIVND (reference sequence). CDR3 size: 15 residues. CDR3 coding DNA: TGTGCCAGTAGTACGACAGCGTCTCTCGCCTACGAGCAGTACTTC. Amino acid sequence: CASSTTASLAYEQYF.

Here the CDR3 reads CATSSDRGSEQYF. The DNA of the CDR3 is TGTGCCACCAGCAGCGACAGGGGGAGTGAGCAGTACTTC. The rearrangement uses TRBV15 and TRBJ2-7, with 9 bases matching TRBD1. V shed 3 bases, J shed 7 bases, and the junction held 4 bases outside the gene matches. This CDR3 is 13 amino acids long. Per germline, CDR1 LNHNV and CDR2 YYDKDF (reference sequence).

This chain connects TRBV28 to TRBJ1-1; no clear D. In germline, CDR1 is MDHEN, CDR2 SYDVKM. The CDR3 extends over 18 amino acids. V lost 5 bases and J lost 2, with 24 bases in between. The CDR3 DNA follows: TGTGCCAGCAGTCTTGATGAGCGGCGGCCCTCAACTAACACTGAAGCTTTCTTT. Protein: CASSLDERRPSTNTEAFF.

The J gene is TRBJ2-5, the V gene TRBV11-2; 9 nucleotides match TRBD2. The J call could be wrong; TRBJ2-7 is a better fit for the DNA end. CDR1 is SGHAT, CDR2 FQNNGV, per germline. The CDR3 length is 17 residues. The CDR3 DNA reads as TGTGCCAGCAGCCGCCTTGGCGGGAGGGACTCCCTCTACGAGCAGTACTTC. It translates to CASSRLGGRDSLYEQYF.

The chain joins TRBV29-1 to TRBJ2-7; 9 positions match TRBD1. The ends lost 4 bases at V and 3 bases at J; junction bases unmatched: 10. CDR1 SQVTM and CDR2 ANQGSEA come from the germline V gene. The CDR3 extends over 15 amino acids. The chain's CDR3 is CSVGAGTGMLYEQYF. The DNA for the CDR3 is TGCAGCGTTGGGGCGGGGACAGGGATGCTCTACGAGCAGTACTTC.

V and J are TRBV4-1 and TRBJ2-1, with D possibly matching TRBD2 (6 bases). Trimming shortened V by 1 base and J by 0 bases, and 13 bases separated the two germline ends. The CDR3 totals 17 residues. The germline V gene has CDR1 MGHRA and CDR2 YSYEKL. In nucleotides, the CDR3 is TGCGCCAGCAGCCAAGGGGGAGGATGGAGCTCCTACAATGAGCAGTTCTTC. Translating it yields CASSQGGGWSSYNEQFF.

This clone came up once. Other DNA sequences in the same sample also yield this CDR3. The gene calls are TRBV25-1 and TRBJ2-7; 7 nucleotides align to TRBD1. The ends lost 3 bases at V and 1 base at J; junction bases unmatched: 0. The CDR3 is 13 residues long. Germline CDR1 is MGHDK and CDR2 is SYGVNS. The chain's CDR3 is CASSDRGSYEQYF. The CDR3 DNA reads as TGTGCCAGCAGTGACAGGGGGTCCTACGAGCAGTACTTC.

The V call is TRBV11-3, the J call TRBJ2-1; 10 nucleotides agree with TRBD1. After removal of 2 bases from V and 10 bases from J, the junction contained 14 bases not matched to a gene. Germline CDR1 and CDR2: SGHNT and YENEEA. This CDR3 is built from 17 residues. CDR3: CASSLTGTGVGLGEQFF. The CDR3 bases are TGTGCCAGCAGCTTAACCGGGACAGGGGTCGGGTTAGGGGAGCAGTTCTTC.

This sequence joins TRBV10-1 and TRBJ2-7; unclear D gene. V gave up 5 bases and J gave up 2 bases, with 10 bases separating them. The CDR3 runs to 13 residues. The germline V gene has CDR1 WNHNN and CDR2 SYGVQD (reference sequence). The chain's CDR3 is CASSRSRTYEQYF. In DNA form, the CDR3 reads TGCGCCAGCAGTCGGTCAAGGACCTACGAGCAGTACTTC.

The CDR3 DNA sequence: TGTGCCAGCAGTCAAGGCTACACTGAAGCTTTCTTT. Translation: CASSQGYTEAFF. The V gene is TRBV28, the J gene TRBJ1-1; no clear D. The germline V gene encodes CDR1 MDHEN and CDR2 SYDVKM. CDR3 length: 12 residues. Trimming removed 5 bases at V and 3 bases at J, with 7 bases between.

CDR3 nucleotides: TGTGCCAGCAGTTGGGTAGGAAAAGGACAGCCCCAGCATTTT. Translated, it gives CASSWVGKGQPQHF. The chain joins TRBV27 to TRBJ1-5; no clear D gene. This CDR3 contains 14 residues. V was shortened by 4 bases and J by 7 bases, with 14 bases between the two germline ends. From germline, CDR1 is MNHEY and CDR2 SMNVEV (reference sequence).

This clone was counted a single time. The chain employs TRBV5-6 and TRBJ2-7; 9 nucleotides match TRBD2. V dropped 4 bases and J dropped 1; count of bases not matched to a gene: 9. The CDR3 totals 16 residues. The germline CDR1 and CDR2 sequences are SGHDT and YYEEEE. The CDR3 spells CASSPWLAGESYEQYF. CDR3 sequence (DNA): TGTGCCAGCAGCCCTTGGTTAGCGGGAGAGTCCTACGAGCAGTACTTC.

Remarks on this clone: This same CDR3 is encoded by further DNA sequences in the sample. This sequence joins TRBV7-9 and TRBJ2-1; no definite D call. This CDR3 contains 11 residues. V was trimmed by 3 bases and J by 5 bases, leaving 2 bases between them. Germline V gene sequence: CDR1 SEHNR, CDR2 FQNEAQ (reference sequence). CDR3 sequence reads: CASSLDNEQFF. The DNA of the CDR3 is TGTGCCAGCAGCTTGGACAATGAGCAGTTCTTC.

The chain carries TRBV27 and TRBJ2-3; no clear D gene. Germline V gene lookup returns CDR1 MNHEY and CDR2 SMNVEV (reference sequence). The CDR3 covers 15 residues. Trimming shortened V by 3 bases and J by 1 base, and 11 bases separated the two germline ends. DNA of the CDR3: TGTGCCAGCAGTTTGATGGAGATGGGCACAGATACGCAGTATTTT. Protein product: CASSLMEMGTDTQYF.